A single T cell receptor beta chain is shown here with its context. Antigen: not known. CDR1 is MNHEY, CDR2 SVGEGT, per germline. The CDR3 has 13 residues. V was cut by 6 bases and J by 8 bases, with 16 bases left in between. This specimen belongs to a study of T cell responses to AZD1222 COVID-19 vaccine. General study results and limits: Scientists sampled the repertoires only once the peak T cell response had passed. Clonal diversity was possibly underestimated, and white British individuals and females predominated among donors. Only 5 or 6 people who got AZD1222 tested seropositive at baseline. CD4 TCRs covered the whole spike, strongest at regions 160-218 and 743-854.

Some clones are missing from TCRdb's copy, which holds only in-frame ones; the method was immunoSEQ multiplex PCR. This repertoire shows fewer than 120,000 clones, about 85% found once; its top ten account for 3.2%. This sequence was found in an adult in good health. This sequence joins TRBV6-2 or TRBV6-3 and TRBJ1-2, with D possibly being TRBD1 (5 bases). The sequencing here drew on peripheral blood, taken on day 0 of AZD1222 vaccination. The CDR3: CASSAGARRGYTF. The DNA for the CDR3 is TGTGCCAGCAGCGCCGGGGCCCGGAGGGGCTACACCTTC.